One sample yielded the 13 T cell receptor beta chains listed below, sequenced in a study of tumor-infiltrating lymphocytes in oesophageal squamous cell carcinoma. Using its own MiXCR run on the reads, TCRdb lists one record per CDR3 protein. The sample holds roughly 11,000 distinct CDR3 sequences, more than 55% seen once. Specimen: blood. These receptors were collected from a female donor with esophageal squamous cell carcinoma.

On this clonotype itself: An end of the junction does not agree with germline; a read error may underlie this. The chain is built from TRBV7-2 and TRBJ2-5; 10 bases are a match to TRBD2. Germline values: CDR1 SGHTA, CDR2 FQGNSA. This CDR3 spans 17 amino acids. The CDR3 sequence is CASSFRTSGGNTGELYF. The CDR3 DNA sequence: TGTGCCAGCAGCTTCAGGACTAGCGGAGGGAACACCGGGGAGCTGTATTTT.

V is TRBV7-2 and J is TRBJ2-3; D not certain. The V end lost 6 bases, the J end lost 6 bases, and 10 bases lay between the germline ends. The length of the CDR3 is 12 residues. The germline CDR1 and CDR2 sequences are SGHTA and FQGNSA. The CDR3, as DNA: TGTGCCAGCAGTCCCTATGGGGATACGCAGTATTTT. It encodes CASSPYGDTQYF.

This chain links TRBV11-2 with TRBJ2-2, with D hard to call. The better agreement between TRBJ1-3 and the DNA end casts doubt on the J call. Germline V gene lookup returns CDR1 SGHAT and CDR2 FQNNGV. This CDR3 has 14 amino acids. CDR3 amino acids: CASSSMGGGNTIYF. CDR3 nucleotides: TGTGCCAGCAGCTCGATGGGTGGGGGAAACACCATATATTTT.

This sequence joins TRBV28 and TRBJ2-1, with 7 nucleotides matching TRBD1. This CDR3 region has 14 residues. The ends lost 8 bases at V and 0 bases at J; junction bases unmatched: 4. Germline CDR1 and CDR2: MDHEN and SYDVKM. DNA of the CDR3: TGTGCCAGCCTCAGGGACAGCTCCTACAATGAGCAGTTCTTC. Its translation is CASLRDSSYNEQFF.

This clonotype was counted between two and nine times. No conserved phenylalanine or tryptophan ends this CDR3, so it is likely a read error. The DNA is left out, because the CDR3 cannot be placed on it with certainty; the CDR3 is given as TCRdb lists it. The rearrangement links TRBV7-2 to TRBJ2-7; the table's D call, TRBD1, has no DNA check behind it. Germline CDR1 and CDR2: SGHTA and FQGNSA. The CDR3 spans 16 amino acids, including both terminal residues. The chain's CDR3 is CASSPDRGTYGYTFGS.

This clonotype was observed at least ten times. V is TRBV27 and J is TRBJ1-2; TRBD1 matches at 7 bases. The germline V gene has CDR1 MNHEY and CDR2 SMNVEV (reference sequence). The V segment lost 0 bases and the J segment 5 bases; nucleotides outside the gene matches: 6. The CDR3 sequence is 15 residues long. In DNA, the CDR3 is TGTGCCAGCAGTTTATCACAGGGGATACTTTATGGCTACACCTTC. It codes for CASSLSQGILYGYTF.

The chain is built from TRBV28 and TRBJ2-4; TRBD2 aligns across 8 bases. Germline V gives CDR1 MDHEN, CDR2 SYDVKM. V lost 6 bases to trimming and J lost 13 bases; unmatched junction nucleotides: 20. The CDR3 has 16 amino acids. CDR3 DNA sequence: TGTGCCAGCAGAACCCTTAGCGGGACTGGGTACAATGAGCAGTACTTC. Its protein product is CASRTLSGTGYNEQYF.

This clonotype was recorded a few times. J is TRBJ1-5 and V is TRBV6-1, with a tentative D call TRBD1 (5 bases). CDR3 length: 14 residues. The V and J ends lost 7 bases and 5 bases respectively, with 15 bases between them. CDR1 MNHNS and CDR2 SASEGT come from the germline V gene. The CDR3 DNA sequence: TGTGCCAGCACGGTAGACAGCTCGGATCAGCCCCAGCATTTT. Amino acid sequence: CASTVDSSDQPQHF.

This clonotype is categorized as medium-sized. The chain combines TRBV7-2 with TRBJ2-7, with D possibly TRBD2 on 7 matching bases. CDR1 SGHTA and CDR2 FQGNSA come from the germline V gene. Trimming cost V 5 bases and J 4 bases, with 18 bases left between them. This CDR3 contains 15 residues. The CDR3 bases are TGTGCCAGCAGCCCCTTCGAGGGGGGGCCGTACGAGCAGTACTTC. The encoded protein is CASSPFEGGPYEQYF.

The chain recombines TRBV7-9 with TRBJ2-6; D unclear. The DNA end is a closer match to TRBJ2-1, so the J assignment may be wrong. CDR3 length: 12 amino acids. Germline lookup yields CDR1 SEHNR and CDR2 FQNEAQ (reference sequence). CDR3 nucleotide sequence: TGTGCCAGCAGCTTAGTCACCAATGAGCAGTTCTTC. It yields the protein CASSLVTNEQFF.

This clonotype was detected a few times. The gene calls are TRBV7-2 and TRBJ2-3; D may be TRBD2 (6 bases). This CDR3 has 16 amino acids. With 5 bases removed from V and 0 bases from J, the gap between germline ends came to 15 bases. The germline V gene has CDR1 SGHTA and CDR2 FQGNSA. The DNA of the CDR3 is TGTGCCAGCAGCAATAATGGGAGGTTGAGCACAGATACGCAGTATTTT. Its protein product is CASSNNGRLSTDTQYF.

This clonotype was observed a few times. The chain uses TRBV7-2 and TRBJ2-3; no definite D call. CDR1 is SGHTA and CDR2 is FQGNSA in the germline V gene. Between the trimmed V and J ends, which lost 8 bases and 4 bases, there was a span of 10 bases. CDR3 length equals 12 residues. The CDR3 spells CASGLSADTQYF. CDR3 DNA sequence: TGTGCCAGCGGCCTATCGGCAGATACGCAGTATTTT.

Within the sample, this clonotype is medium-sized (0.01 to 0.1%). This sequence joins TRBV7-3 and TRBJ2-7; the match to TRBD1 covers 9 bases. Trimming at V came to 5 bases and at J to 5 bases, leaving 4 bases not matched to a gene. The CDR3 runs 13 residues. Per germline, CDR1 SGHTA and CDR2 FQGTGA. The CDR3 loop reads CASSLGQGNEQYF. CDR3 nucleotides: TGTGCCAGCAGCCTGGGACAGGGCAACGAGCAGTACTTC.